Below are 17 T cell receptor beta chains sequenced from a single sample in a study of cytomegalovirus exposure and HLA in healthy donors. The PCR employed 60 Vbeta primers together with 13 Jbeta primers. Method: immunoSEQ multiplex PCR; TCRdb's copy keeps in-frame clones and lacks some. The data hold about 190,000 clones, with around 79% observed a single time. The sample taken for sequencing was PBMCs. Receptors were obtained from a woman aged 18-35 years in good health and CMV-seronegative.

Here the CDR3 reads CASSSNRDRAALNYGYTF. In nucleotides, the CDR3 is TGCGCCAGCAGTTCGAACCGGGACAGGGCCGCATTGAACTATGGCTACACCTTC. This chain connects TRBV5-1 to TRBJ1-2; 9 nucleotides match TRBD1. V lost 5 bases and J lost 2; bases outside the gene matches: 16. Per the germline V gene, CDR1 is SGHRS and CDR2 is YFSETQ. CDR3 length: 18 residues.

The CDR3 region has the DNA TGTGCCAGCAGCTCGCCGGGACCCGGGACAGGCCGCTATGGCTACACCTTC. It encodes CASSSPGPGTGRYGYTF. The chain has TRBV7-2 and TRBJ1-2, with 8 bases that match TRBD1. Germline CDR1 SGHTA, CDR2 FQGNSA. There are 17 residues in the CDR3. Trimming took 4 bases from V and 4 from J; bases not matched to a gene: 14.

The chain links TRBV5-1 to TRBJ1-1; 7 positions match TRBD1. The germline V gene has CDR1 SGHRS and CDR2 YFSETQ. The ends lost 2 bases at V and 2 bases at J; junction bases unmatched: 3. This CDR3 is built from 14 residues. The CDR3 sequence: CASSFRGTNTEAFF. DNA of the CDR3: TGCGCCAGCAGCTTCAGGGGGACCAACACTGAAGCTTTCTTT.

This chain connects TRBV4-3 to TRBJ2-7, with D maybe TRBD1 (6 bases). The CDR3 is 13 residues long. Germline CDR1 reads LGHNA; CDR2 reads YSLEER. V was trimmed by 1 base and J by 4 bases, leaving 8 bases between them. This chain's CDR3 is CASSQARGYEQYF. The CDR3 nucleotides read TGCGCCAGCAGCCAAGCCAGGGGATACGAGCAGTACTTC.

CDR3 nucleotide sequence: TGTGCCAGCAGCTTAATGGGGCAGAGTAGCTACACCTTC. It translates to CASSLMGQSSYTF. This chain uses TRBV7-3 with TRBJ1-2, with D possibly TRBD1 on 5 matching bases. V was cut by 1 base and J by 9 bases, with 12 bases left in between. The CDR3 covers 13 residues. Germline V lookup: CDR1 SGHTA, CDR2 FQGTGA.

This chain connects TRBV9 to TRBJ2-2; 8 bases agree with TRBD2. The V segment lost 0 bases and the J segment 1 base; nucleotides outside the gene matches: 5. This CDR3 spans 17 amino acids. From germline, CDR1 is SGDLS and CDR2 YYNGEE. The CDR3 here is CASSVGPLAGNTGELFF. CDR3 sequence (DNA): TGTGCCAGCAGCGTAGGGCCCCTAGCGGGGAACACCGGGGAGCTGTTTTTT. Based on the CDR3 plus reference TRBV9 and TRBJ2-2, the full variable domain is DSGVTQTPKHLITATGQRVTLRCSPRSGDLSVYWYQQSLDQGLQFLIQYYNGEERAKGNILERFSAQQFPDLHSELNLSSLELGDSALYFCASSVGPLAGNTGELFFGEGSRLTVL.

The chain has TRBV6-6 and TRBJ2-2, with 10 bases aligning to TRBD1. There are 15 residues in the CDR3. Germline loops: CDR1 MNHNY, CDR2 SVGAGI (reference sequence). J lost 0 bases, V lost 11 bases, and 6 bases had no gene match. CDR3 in amino acids: CAASGTGANTGELFF. Here the CDR3 DNA reads TGTGCCGCCAGCGGGACAGGGGCGAACACCGGGGAGCTGTTTTTT.

V is TRBV5-4 and J is TRBJ1-5; 9 bases match TRBD1. Germline V gives CDR1 SGHNT, CDR2 YYREEE (reference sequence). V dropped 2 bases and J dropped 3; count of bases not matched to a gene: 9. There are 17 residues in the CDR3. The CDR3 protein is CASSFQGTGLPNQPQHF. The CDR3 nucleotides are TGTGCCAGCAGCTTTCAAGGGACAGGGCTTCCCAATCAGCCCCAGCATTTT.

The chain couples TRBV4-1 to TRBJ1-3; no clear D. The germline gives CDR1 MGHRA, CDR2 YSYEKL. The CDR3 is made up of 17 amino acids. Trimming left V 0 bases short and J 0 bases short, with 12 bases between. The CDR3 DNA reads as TGCGCCAGCAGCCAAGAACGATTGAGAAGCTCTGGAAACACCATATATTTT. This gives the protein CASSQERLRSSGNTIYF.

The rearrangement links TRBV14 to TRBJ2-5; possibly TRBD2 for D (6 bases). The V gene lost 6 bases and the J gene lost 8 bases, with 16 bases spanning the gap. The germline CDR1 and CDR2 sequences are SGHDN and FVKESK. The CDR3 has 13 amino acids. CDR3 DNA: TGTGCCAGCAGTTTAGCGGAGAGAGGAACCCAGTACTTC. It codes for CASSLAERGTQYF.

V usage is TRBV5-1 and J usage is TRBJ1-1, with a weak D call TRBD1 (5 bases). Germline V gives CDR1 SGHRS, CDR2 YFSETQ. The CDR3 runs 16 residues. The V end lost 1 base, the J end lost 4 bases, and 17 bases lay between the germline ends. For the CDR3, the DNA is TGCGCCAGCAGCTTGTCCAGGGATCCCGGCGGCACTGAAGCTTTCTTT. The encoded protein is CASSLSRDPGGTEAFF.

The rearrangement links TRBV7-2 to TRBJ1-6; TRBD1 matches at 8 bases. V lost 1 base to trimming and J lost 7 bases; unmatched junction nucleotides: 6. Germline assignment: CDR1 SGHTA and CDR2 FQGNSA. The CDR3 length is 16 residues. CDR3 region: CASSLGQGAANSPLHF. The CDR3 coding sequence is TGTGCCAGCAGCTTAGGTCAGGGGGCGGCGAATTCACCCCTCCACTTT.

The chain has TRBV6-1 and TRBJ2-2; 10 bases match TRBD2. J lost 3 bases, V lost 2 bases, and 0 bases had no gene match. The CDR3 contains 15 residues. The germline V gene encodes CDR1 MNHNS and CDR2 SASEGT. The CDR3 DNA sequence: TGTGCCAGCAGTGAACTAGCGGGGGACACCGGGGAGCTGTTTTTT. Its protein product is CASSELAGDTGELFF.

J is TRBJ2-1 and V is TRBV27, with D perhaps TRBD1 (5 bases). Germline CDR1 MNHEY, CDR2 SMNVEV (reference sequence). The V gene lost 3 bases and the J gene lost 16 bases, with 19 bases spanning the gap. This CDR3 contains 13 residues. CDR3 nucleotide sequence: TGTGCCAGCAGTTTTCATCCCAGGGTAGTCAGTTTCTTC. It translates to CASSFHPRVVSFF.

V and J are TRBV7-2 and TRBJ1-4; 10 bases line up with TRBD1. V was pared by 0 bases and J by 8 bases, with 3 bases of the junction left unmatched. The germline CDR1 and CDR2 sequences are SGHTA and FQGNSA. This CDR3 region has 15 residues. This CDR3 reads CASSLAVDRGEKLFF. The CDR3 nucleotides are TGTGCCAGCAGCTTAGCGGTGGACAGGGGGGAAAAACTGTTTTTT.

The CDR3 nucleotides are TGCGCCAGCAGCTTGGCGCTTAGCGGGACCAATGAGCAGTTCTTC. Translation gives CASSLALSGTNEQFF. The chain employs TRBV5-1 and TRBJ2-1; TRBD2 agrees at 8 bases. The CDR3 has 15 amino acids. V trimming: 0 bases; J trimming: 6 bases; junction bases outside the gene matches: 5. The germline CDR1 and CDR2 sequences are SGHRS and YFSETQ.

This clone was seen only once. This chain uses TRBV6-1 with TRBJ1-1, with a possible D match to TRBD1 (6 bases). The CDR3 is made up of 16 amino acids. The germline gives CDR1 MNHNS, CDR2 SASEGT. The V gene lost 1 base and the J gene lost 1 base, with 13 bases spanning the gap. The CDR3 coding sequence is TGTGCCAGCAGTGAAGTAATCAGGGGTGGGAACACTGAAGCTTTCTTT. Its translation is CASSEVIRGGNTEAFF.